This note documents a single T cell receptor (beta chain) sequence. The record originates from a study of PD-1 blockade in classical Hodgkin lymphoma. Germline values: CDR1 LNHDA, CDR2 SQIVND (reference sequence). V lost 3 bases, J lost 0 bases, and 6 bases lay in between. The CDR3 length is 14 residues. Method: immunoSEQ multiplex PCR; TCRdb's copy keeps in-frame clones and lacks some. This sample has 4,500 to 5,500 clones, with around 66% found just once. Each patient's relapse followed autologous stem cell transplantation, and brentuximab vedotin exposure varied. This chain uses TRBV19 with TRBJ1-3; D gene ambiguous. Sample: peripheral blood mononuclear cells (PBMCs), taken before the second cycle of nivolumab. The origin of this receptor is a human donor with classical Hodgkin lymphoma. CDR3 region: CASSMKTSGNTIYF. The CDR3 nucleotides are TGTGCCAGTAGTATGAAGACCTCTGGAAACACCATATATTTT.